This entry is about one T cell receptor (beta chain). This specimen belongs to a study of blood T cell repertoires in COVID-19. In the original processing: Estimates of nucleated cell counts were drawn from the amplification of reference gene primers. Method: immunoSEQ multiplex PCR; TCRdb's copy keeps in-frame clones and lacks some. That table gives V, J and clone size, and the DNA gave D and trimming. The sample lists 200,000 to 300,000 clones; about 86% were seen once. What was sequenced was peripheral blood. The TCR originated in an elderly woman with acute or convalescent COVID-19.

The chain's CDR3 is CASRHSTGNEQFF. The CDR3 bases are TGTGCCAGCAGACATTCAACGGGGAATGAGCAGTTCTTC. The chain carries TRBV7-9 and TRBJ2-1, with a possible D match to TRBD2 (5 bases). V dropped 6 bases and J dropped 7 bases, with 13 bases sitting between them. Germline-derived CDR1 and CDR2 are SEHNR and FQNEAQ (reference sequence). This CDR3 has 13 amino acids.